Each of the 6 T cell receptor beta chains below was sequenced from the same sample in a study of PD-1 blockade in classical Hodgkin lymphoma. Clones were sequenced by immunoSEQ multiplex PCR, and TCRdb holds only the in-frame ones, with some missing. The sample includes around 37,000 clones, more than 85% of them seen just once. The sample's time point: cycle 4 day 1 (C4D1), after more than five weeks of nivolumab. Every patient relapsed after autologous stem cell transplantation, and brentuximab vedotin exposure varied. Magnetic negative selection was used to purify CD4+ T cells from PBMCs that had been thawed. The sample was CD4+ T cells from blood, taken before the fourth cycle of nivolumab. The receptor source for this set is a human donor with classical Hodgkin lymphoma.

The chain has TRBV18 and TRBJ2-2, with D possibly being TRBD1 or TRBD2 (6 bases each). This CDR3 is built from 17 residues. The V and J ends lost 0 bases and 5 bases respectively, with 16 bases between them. Per germline, CDR1 KGHSH and CDR2 LQKENI. CDR3 sequence reads: CASSPPTGQGRTGELFF. DNA for the CDR3: TGTGCCAGCTCACCACCGACCGGGCAGGGGAGGACCGGGGAGCTGTTTTTT. The full variable domain, completed using reference TRBV18 and TRBJ2-2, is NAGVMQNPRHLVRRRGQEARLRCSPMKGHSHVYWYRQLPEEGLKFMVYLQKENIIDESGMPKERFSAEFPKEGPSILRIQQVVRGDSAAYFCASSPPTGQGRTGELFFGEGSRLTVL.

V usage is TRBV19 and J usage is TRBJ2-3; the match to TRBD2 covers 10 bases. The germline V gene has CDR1 LNHDA and CDR2 SQIVND (reference sequence). The CDR3 covers 18 residues. Losses at the gene ends were 2 bases for V and 5 bases for J; bases not matched to a gene: 13. The CDR3 spells CASSISLPGLANRDTQYF. The CDR3 coding sequence is TGTGCCAGTAGTATATCCCTTCCGGGACTAGCGAATAGAGATACGCAGTATTTT.

The chain combines TRBV27 with TRBJ2-7; 8 nucleotides agree with TRBD1. This CDR3 spans 13 amino acids. Germline V lookup: CDR1 MNHEY, CDR2 SMNVEV (reference sequence). J gave up 5 bases and V 2 bases, and 2 bases lay outside the gene matches. CDR3 nucleotides: TGTGCCAGCAGTTTACAGGGGGCCCACGAGCAGTACTTC. Translation gives CASSLQGAHEQYF.

CDR3 DNA sequence: TGTGCCAGTACCCCCGATAGCAGCTTCAATCAGCCCCAGCATTTT. This gives the protein CASTPDSSFNQPQHF. The chain combines TRBV19 with TRBJ1-5; no clear D gene. CDR1 and CDR2 from the germline V gene are LNHDA and SQIVND (reference sequence). V lost 7 bases and J 3 bases, leaving 16 bases between the germline ends. The CDR3 totals 15 residues.

The CDR3 coding sequence is TGTGCCAGCAGCTACGACAGGGTGAACACTGAAGCTTTCTTT. Amino acid sequence: CASSYDRVNTEAFF. This chain connects TRBV7-8 to TRBJ1-1; 7 bases align to TRBD1. CDR3 size: 14 residues. V was pared by 4 bases and J by 0 bases, with 2 bases of the junction left unmatched. From germline, CDR1 is SGHVS and CDR2 FQNEAQ.

CDR3 protein: CASSLGQSSGANVLTF. DNA of the CDR3: TGCGCCAGCAGCTTGGGACAGAGCTCTGGGGCCAACGTCCTGACTTTC. The chain carries TRBV5-1 and TRBJ2-6; D might be TRBD1 (5 bases). Per germline, CDR1 SGHRS and CDR2 YFSETQ. V lost 0 bases to trimming and J lost 0 bases, with 7 bases between them. The CDR3 is 16 residues long.